Listed here are 24 T cell receptor beta chains from one sample, sequenced in a study of blood T cells in healthy people across ages. A second PCR, run for roughly 7 to 11 cycles, used a sample-barcoded 5' primer plus a J-beta primer mix. TCRdb processed the 5' RACE reads anew with MiXCR; each CDR3 protein has one entry. There are about 800,000 distinct CDR3 sequences in the sample; roughly 64% occur only once, and around 22% lies in the top ten. The source material was blood. These receptors were taken from a man aged 30-40 years in good health.

This sequence joins TRBV3-1 and TRBJ1-2, with D perhaps TRBD1 (5 bases). Trimming took off 5 bases at V and 1 base at J, with 32 bases between the two ends. The CDR3 runs 21 residues. Looked up from germline, CDR1 is LGHDT and CDR2 is YNNKEL (reference sequence). Here the CDR3 reads CASSKSGLGPGPGEDNYGYTF. The CDR3 nucleotides are TGTGCCAGCAGCAAATCGGGCTTAGGACCGGGACCGGGGGAGGATAACTATGGCTACACCTTC.

J is TRBJ2-7 and V is TRBV9; weak D call: TRBD1 (5 bases). The CDR3 is made up of 12 amino acids. Germline V gene lookup returns CDR1 SGDLS and CDR2 YYNGEE. Trimming took off 1 base at V and 12 bases at J, with 14 bases between the two ends. CDR3 region: CASSVNYRQLYF. CDR3 nucleotide sequence: TGTGCCAGCAGCGTAAATTATCGACAGCTGTACTTC.

The CDR3 protein is CASSPGTGVHYEQYF. The CDR3 DNA follows: TGTGCCAGCAGCCCCGGGACAGGGGTCCACTACGAGCAGTACTTC. The V and J genes are TRBV11-1 and TRBJ2-7; 10 nucleotides match TRBD1. V lost 5 bases to trimming and J lost 3 bases; unmatched junction nucleotides: 7. CDR3 size: 15 residues. CDR1 SGHAT and CDR2 FQDESV come from the germline V gene (reference sequence).

This clonotype has just a few counts. This sequence joins TRBV20-1 and TRBJ2-3; 8 nucleotides line up with TRBD1. The J segment lost 6 bases and the V segment lost 6 bases, leaving 8 bases of the junction unmatched. The CDR3 is made up of 13 amino acids. Per the germline V gene, CDR1 is DFQATT and CDR2 is SNEGSKA (reference sequence). This CDR3 is CSAEGTGFDTQYF. In nucleotides, the CDR3 is TGCAGTGCCGAAGGGACAGGCTTCGATACGCAGTATTTT.

Concerning this clonotype: A single base separates this from a much larger clone, so it may be a read error. The chain has TRBV11-1 and TRBJ2-2; D assignment may be TRBD1 or TRBD2 (6 bases each). The CDR3 has 15 amino acids. Germline V gives CDR1 SGHAT, CDR2 FQDESV (reference sequence). The CDR3 DNA is TGTGCCAGCAGACCTCCAGGGGCGAGCACCGGGGGGCTGTTTTTT. Translated: CASRPPGASTGGLFF.

The rearrangement links TRBV5-5 to TRBJ1-4, with D uncertain. From germline, CDR1 is SGHKS and CDR2 YYEKEE (reference sequence). The CDR3 contains 12 residues. Trimming removed 4 bases from V and 7 bases from J, with 8 bases in between. CDR3 coding DNA: TGTGCCAGCAGCGGGGATGGTGAAAAACTGTTTTTT. Translating it yields CASSGDGEKLFF. Complete variable domain (other parts from reference TRBV5-5 and TRBJ1-4): DAGVTQSPTHLIKTRGQQVTLRCSPISGHKSVSWYQQVLGQGPQFIFQYYEKEERGRGNFPDRFSARQFPNYSSELNVNALLLGDSALYLCASSGDGEKLFFGSGTQLSVL.

This clonotype was recorded many times. The V gene is TRBV12-3 or TRBV12-4, the J gene TRBJ2-3, with D possibly being TRBD1 (7 bases). Trimming took 3 bases from V and 11 from J, leaving 18 bases between them. The CDR3 sequence is 14 residues long. The DNA for the CDR3 is TGTGCCAGCAGTTTCAGGGGGGCAGCAGATGTGCAGTATTTT. This encodes CASSFRGAADVQYF.

The CDR3 DNA follows: TGCAGTGCTAGCCCGGACAGGGCAAGTCTATCTTCCTACGAGCAGTACTTC. It translates to CSASPDRASLSSYEQYF. The rearrangement links TRBV20-1 to TRBJ2-7; 8 bases align to TRBD1. Germline V lookup: CDR1 DFQATT, CDR2 SNEGSKA (reference sequence). The CDR3 has 17 residues. The V segment lost 3 bases and the J segment 1 base; nucleotides outside the gene matches: 14.

This clonotype was picked up a small number of times. The chain has TRBV20-1 and TRBJ1-2; 9 bases are a match to TRBD1. Germline V CDR1 and CDR2: DFQATT, SNEGSKA (reference sequence). Trimming at V came to 0 bases and at J to 6 bases, leaving 11 bases not matched to a gene. CDR3 length equals 16 residues. This CDR3 reads CSARDPAKTGGNGYTF. The CDR3 DNA follows: TGCAGTGCTAGAGACCCGGCGAAGACAGGGGGAAATGGCTACACCTTC.

The rearrangement joins TRBV20-1 to TRBJ1-4, with TRBD1 as a possible D gene (5 bases). In germline, CDR1 is DFQATT, CDR2 SNEGSKA (reference sequence). The CDR3 loop spans 14 amino acids. V lost 5 bases and J lost 5, with 15 bases in between. CDR3 in DNA: TGCAGTGCTCCCACTAGGGGAACAAATGAAAAACTGTTTTTT. It translates to CSAPTRGTNEKLFF.

The gene calls are TRBV6-5 and TRBJ1-2; D is uncertain. This CDR3 region has 15 residues. The V gene's germline CDR1 is MNHEY and CDR2 SVGAGI. Trimming removed 0 bases at V and 6 bases at J, with 14 bases between. As DNA, the CDR3 is TGTGCCAGCAGTTACTCGAAGGGCAGCCTCGATGGCTACACCTTC. It translates to CASSYSKGSLDGYTF.

V is TRBV3-1 and J is TRBJ2-3; no firm D call. Germline V gene data show CDR1 as LGHDT and CDR2 as YNNKEL (reference sequence). This CDR3 contains 14 residues. V was shortened by 5 bases and J by 2 bases, with 11 bases between the two germline ends. The DNA for the CDR3 is TGTGCCAGCAGCACCGGAGAATTCACAGATACGCAGTATTTT. Translation gives CASSTGEFTDTQYF.

This clonotype was seen a few times. This chain links TRBV27 with TRBJ2-7, with D perhaps matching TRBD1 (6 bases). The CDR3 runs 13 residues. Germline-derived CDR1 and CDR2 are MNHEY and SMNVEV (reference sequence). Trimming left V 5 bases short and J 6 bases short, with 14 bases between. CDR3 amino acids: CASSPTTGLEQYF. CDR3 sequence (DNA): TGTGCCAGCAGTCCTACCACAGGGCTCGAGCAGTACTTC.

The chain combines TRBV11-2 with TRBJ1-6; TRBD1 matches 7 bases. The CDR3 is 16 residues long. Germline V gene lookup returns CDR1 SGHAT and CDR2 FQNNGV. The V and J ends lost 5 bases and 3 bases, in that order; junction bases with no gene match: 7. The CDR3 sequence: CASSPPGQYYNSPLHF. The DNA of the CDR3 is TGTGCCAGCAGCCCCCCGGGACAGTACTATAATTCACCCCTCCACTTT.

This clonotype was seen a handful of times. This sequence joins TRBV20-1 and TRBJ2-7, with a weak D call TRBD2 (5 bases). The CDR3 length is 16 residues. V lost 0 bases, J lost 1 base, and 16 bases lay in between. Germline V gene sequence: CDR1 DFQATT, CDR2 SNEGSKA (reference sequence). The CDR3 protein is CSARDVAGGRSYEQYF. The CDR3 nucleotides are TGCAGTGCTAGAGATGTCGCTGGAGGCCGTTCCTACGAGCAGTACTTC.

The chain joins TRBV6-5 to TRBJ1-1, with no clear D. V was clipped by 6 bases and J by 0 bases, with 20 bases between them. Germline-derived CDR1 and CDR2 are MNHEY and SVGAGI. This CDR3 is 17 amino acids long. For the CDR3, the DNA is TGTGCCAGCAGCTTAGTAAGACATCCTGCCCTGAACACTGAAGCTTTCTTT. This translates into CASSLVRHPALNTEAFF.

V gene TRBV6-5 combines with J gene TRBJ2-5; 7 positions agree with TRBD2. Gene TRBJ2-7 matches the end of the DNA better, so the J call may be wrong. The CDR3 runs to 16 residues. CDR1 MNHEY and CDR2 SVGAGI come from the germline V gene. CDR3 coding DNA: TGTGCCAGCAGTTCCAATCGACTAGCAGTTTCCTACGAGCAGTACTTC. Its protein product is CASSSNRLAVSYEQYF.

The chain has TRBV4-2 and TRBJ2-3; D may be TRBD1 or TRBD2 (5 bases each). Trimming took off 1 base at V and 1 base at J, with 12 bases between the two ends. CDR3 size: 16 residues. Germline V gene sequence: CDR1 LGHNA, CDR2 YNFKEQ. The CDR3 DNA reads TGTGCCAGCAGCCAAGTCAGGCAGGGAGGCACAGATACGCAGTATTTT. Protein sequence: CASSQVRQGGTDTQYF.

The chain carries TRBV7-9 and TRBJ1-2; no firm D call. The V gene's germline CDR1 is SEHNR and CDR2 FQNEAQ (reference sequence). This CDR3 is built from 13 residues. The germline V and J ends were trimmed by 4 bases and 3 bases, with 9 bases remaining between them. The CDR3 sequence is CASSSRTDYGYTF. The CDR3 DNA reads TGTGCCAGCAGCTCAAGAACAGACTATGGCTACACCTTC.

The V gene is TRBV10-3, the J gene TRBJ1-1; no clear D gene. Germline V gives CDR1 ENHRY, CDR2 SYGVKD. V was clipped by 9 bases and J by 4 bases, with 15 bases between them. The CDR3 is made up of 13 amino acids. CDR3 coding DNA: TGTGCCATACAAGGGTTCATGGGCACTGAAGCTTTCTTT. Its translation is CAIQGFMGTEAFF.

This sequence joins TRBV12-3 or TRBV12-4 and TRBJ2-1; possible D gene TRBD2, 6 bases. Trimming removed 11 bases at V and 6 bases at J, with 20 bases between. The CDR3 sequence is 14 residues long. The CDR3: CASLRLAASNEQFF. The CDR3 DNA follows: TGTGCCTCCCTTCGTTTAGCGGCTTCCAATGAGCAGTTCTTC.

The chain combines TRBV28 with TRBJ2-7, with D possibly called TRBD1 or TRBD2 (6 bases each). The CDR3 has 15 residues. Germline CDR1 reads MDHEN; CDR2 reads SYDVKM. Trimming took off 1 base at V and 3 bases at J, with 13 bases between the two ends. The CDR3 region has the DNA TGTGCCAGCAGTTTATTCGGGGGCCCGAACTACGAGCAGTACTTC. Protein product: CASSLFGGPNYEQYF.

This clonotype was picked up a small number of times. The chain combines TRBV29-1 with TRBJ1-2; D perhaps matches TRBD1 (6 bases). The V end lost 4 bases, the J end lost 5 bases, and 11 bases lay between the germline ends. CDR1 is SQVTM and CDR2 is ANQGSEA in the germline V gene. The CDR3 totals 12 residues. CDR3 sequence: CSVVGQGYGYTF. CDR3 bases: TGCAGCGTTGTTGGGCAGGGGTATGGCTACACCTTC.

The chain is built from TRBV29-1 and TRBJ2-1; D is possibly TRBD2 (5 bases). Germline-derived CDR1 and CDR2 are SQVTM and ANQGSEA. Between the trimmed V and J ends, which lost 5 bases and 0 bases, there was a span of 11 bases. This CDR3 spans 14 amino acids. CDR3: CSVLTTYSYNEQFF. CDR3 nucleotide sequence: TGCAGCGTTTTGACTACCTACTCCTACAATGAGCAGTTCTTC.